This entry is about one T cell receptor beta chain. The CDR3 totals 15 residues. Unmatched junction bases numbered 8, after V lost 3 bases and J lost 4 bases. Germline CDR1 reads SGHRS; CDR2 reads YFSETQ. cDNA was made from roughly 470 ng RNA using alpha and beta constant primers. Separate chain-specific third strand synthesis with multiplexing indices produced the alpha and beta libraries. Each CDR3 protein gets one entry after TCRdb re-called the 5' RACE reads with MiXCR. Here the sample spans over 10,000 distinct CDR3 sequences, about a tenth being singletons. This sample is part of a study of HIV-infected patients and healthy controls. All unsorted peripheral T cells were captured because whole blood was used without fractionation. As controls, some eleven uninfected healthy donors gave samples, and four gave a couple of samples about 13 weeks apart.

The specimen was blood. This TCR derives from an adult in good health. The chain recombines TRBV5-1 with TRBJ2-3; 7 bases map to TRBD2. CDR3 loop: CASSSLAGESDTQYF. DNA for the CDR3: TGCGCCAGCAGCTCCCTGGCGGGAGAGTCAGATACGCAGTATTTT.